This section outlines one T cell receptor beta chain sequence together with its context. Assay used: immunoSEQ multiplex PCR; TCRdb lists only in-frame clones, some missing. The sample includes under 250,000 clones, around 88% of them seen just once. These data come from a study of blood T cell repertoires in COVID-19. Losses at the gene ends were 3 bases for V and 4 bases for J; bases not matched to a gene: 0. The CDR3 has 13 residues. Germline CDR1 reads SGHRS; CDR2 reads YFSETQ. This chain connects TRBV5-1 to TRBJ1-1, with 10 nucleotides matching TRBD1. Sequencing was performed on peripheral blood. This sequence originates from a man older than 75 with acute or convalescent COVID-19. In DNA form, the CDR3 reads TGCGCCAGCAGCTGGGACAGGGGCACTGAAGCTTTCTTT. Translated, it gives CASSWDRGTEAFF.